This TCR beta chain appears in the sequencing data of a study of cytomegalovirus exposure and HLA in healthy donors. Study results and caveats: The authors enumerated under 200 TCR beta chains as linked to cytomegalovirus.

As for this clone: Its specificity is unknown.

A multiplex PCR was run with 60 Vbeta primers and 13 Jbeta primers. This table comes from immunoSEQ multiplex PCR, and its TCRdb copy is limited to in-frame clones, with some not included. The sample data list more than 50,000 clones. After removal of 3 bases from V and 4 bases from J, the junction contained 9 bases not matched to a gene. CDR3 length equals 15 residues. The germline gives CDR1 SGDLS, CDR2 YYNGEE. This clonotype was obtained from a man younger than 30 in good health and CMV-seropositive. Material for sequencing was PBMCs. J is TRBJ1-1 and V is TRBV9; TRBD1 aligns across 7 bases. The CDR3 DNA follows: TGTGCCAGCAGCGAAACGACAGGGTCGGGCACTGAAGCTTTCTTT. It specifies CASSETTGSGTEAFF.